These 18 T cell receptor beta chains came from one sample sequenced in a study of T-cell memory formation after mild COVID-19. TCRdb processed the 5' RACE reads anew with MiXCR; each CDR3 protein has one entry. The repertoire holds a few hundred thousand distinct CDR3 sequences, with 20% to 30% as singletons. Material for sequencing was PBMCs or a T cell subset sorted from them (not recorded which). The origin of the receptors is an adult woman who had mild COVID-19 (a few samples of this study predate the infection). Cell type and time point are not known.

This clonotype was found a few times. J is TRBJ2-1 and V is TRBV30; D is possibly TRBD2 (5 bases). Germline V gene sequence: CDR1 GTSNPN, CDR2 SVGIG (reference sequence). Trimming cost V 1 base and J 7 bases, with 14 bases left between them. The CDR3 is made up of 14 amino acids. CDR3 loop: CAWSEWGTGNEQFF. The CDR3 coding sequence is TGTGCCTGGAGTGAGTGGGGAACGGGGAATGAGCAGTTCTTC.

Regarding this clonotype: One junction end disagrees with the germline gene, perhaps due to a read error. The chain carries TRBV13 and TRBJ2-7; 11 nucleotides line up with TRBD2. Germline CDR1 reads PRHDT; CDR2 reads FYEKMQ (reference sequence). This CDR3 comprises 14 residues. The CDR3: CASSLGTRLAGLTF. In DNA, the CDR3 is TGTGCCAGCAGCTTAGGGACACGACTAGCGGGATTAACGTTC.

CDR3 sequence reads: CASSQGATAYEQYF. CDR3 sequence (DNA): TGCGCCAGCAGCCAAGGCGCCACCGCCTACGAGCAGTACTTC. The V gene is TRBV4-1, the J gene TRBJ2-7; D uncertain. V lost 1 base and J 2 bases, leaving 9 bases between the germline ends. Germline CDR1 and CDR2: MGHRA and YSYEKL. The CDR3 has 14 amino acids.

This clonotype was found a few times. This chain uses TRBV29-1 with TRBJ1-2; D uncertain. The CDR3 covers 13 residues. Germline CDR1 SQVTM, CDR2 ANQGSEA. V was cut by 4 bases and J by 3 bases, with 12 bases left in between. The CDR3 DNA follows: TGCAGCGTTGTGACGGGATACGACTATGGCTACACCTTC. It encodes CSVVTGYDYGYTF.

This clonotype was detected a few times. The chain couples TRBV7-6 to TRBJ1-2, with D uncertain. Germline values: CDR1 SGHVS, CDR2 FNYEAQ. Deletions cut 5 bases from V and 5 bases from J, with 18 bases between. The CDR3 covers 15 residues. CDR3 region: CASSPAGRVEYGYTF. CDR3 nucleotide sequence: TGTGCCAGCAGCCCCGCGGGTCGGGTGGAGTATGGCTACACCTTC.

This clonotype has only a few counts. This may arise from a read error, as a much more abundant clone is one base away. The chain uses TRBV5-6 and TRBJ2-1; D may be TRBD2 (6 bases). The germline V and J ends were trimmed by 0 bases and 8 bases, with 6 bases remaining between them. The CDR3 covers 12 residues. The V gene's germline CDR1 is SGHDT and CDR2 YYEEEE. The CDR3 DNA reads TGTGCCAGCAGCTTGGTAGCGGATGAGCAGTTCTTC. Amino acids: CASSLVADEQFF.

This clonotype was detected ten times or more. The chain links TRBV5-1 to TRBJ2-7, with 8 bases aligning to TRBD2. With 4 bases clipped from V and 7 bases from J, the junction kept 7 bases outside the gene matches. Germline-derived CDR1 and CDR2 are SGHRS and YFSETQ. This CDR3 is built from 13 residues. For the CDR3, the DNA is TGCGCCAGCAGCGGGGGACTAGTTGAGGAGCAGTACTTC. This translates into CASSGGLVEEQYF.

This clonotype was seen a few times. The chain links TRBV5-1 to TRBJ2-5, with 9 bases identical to TRBD1. J lost 5 bases, V lost 0 bases, and 5 bases had no gene match. CDR1 is SGHRS, CDR2 YFSETQ, per germline. This CDR3 spans 15 amino acids. The CDR3 region is CASSLGTGAAETQYF. The CDR3 DNA is TGCGCCAGCAGCTTGGGGACAGGGGCAGCGGAGACCCAGTACTTC. The full variable domain, with the rest looked up from reference TRBV5-1 and TRBJ2-5, is KAGVTQTPRYLIKTRGQQVTLSCSPISGHRSVSWYQQTPGQGLQFLFEYFSETQRNKGNFPGRFSGRQFSNSRSEMNVSTLELGDSALYLCASSLGTGAAETQYFGPGTRLLVL.

This chain uses TRBV9 with TRBJ1-6; TRBD1 matches at 8 bases. With V trimmed by 3 bases and J by 1 base, 0 bases remained unmatched. The CDR3 is 15 residues long. Germline assignment: CDR1 SGDLS and CDR2 YYNGEE. The CDR3: CASSGQGSYNSPLHF. The CDR3 DNA reads as TGTGCCAGCAGCGGACAGGGGTCCTATAATTCACCCCTCCACTTT. Based on the CDR3 plus reference TRBV9 and TRBJ1-6, the full variable domain is DSGVTQTPKHLITATGQRVTLRCSPRSGDLSVYWYQQSLDQGLQFLIQYYNGEERAKGNILERFSAQQFPDLHSELNLSSLELGDSALYFCASSGQGSYNSPLHFGNGTRLTVT.

The V and J genes are TRBV20-1 and TRBJ2-5; D ambiguous. The ends were cut back, 1 base at V and 2 bases at J, with 17 bases in the middle. Germline V CDR1 and CDR2: DFQATT, SNEGSKA (reference sequence). CDR3 length equals 16 residues. DNA of the CDR3: TGCAGTGCTAGAGTCTTGAGGTGGCAGCCACAAGAGACCCAGTACTTC. Translating it yields CSARVLRWQPQETQYF.

The chain carries TRBV24-1 and TRBJ2-3; 8 positions match TRBD2. This CDR3 has 18 amino acids. Germline V lookup: CDR1 KGHDR, CDR2 SFDVKD. V was clipped by 3 bases and J by 2 bases; unmatched bases: 12. The CDR3 DNA is TGTGCCACCAGTGATCCCTGGGGGACTAGAGGGGTCACAGATACGCAGTATTTT. Its translation is CATSDPWGTRGVTDTQYF.

This clonotype was observed a handful of times. V usage is TRBV2 and J usage is TRBJ1-4; perhaps TRBD1 as D (6 bases). The CDR3 totals 16 residues. The V gene's germline CDR1 is SNHLY and CDR2 FYNNEI. The CDR3 DNA reads TGTGCTGCTCGGAGGGGGGCCTTTGAGGCTAATGAAAAACTGTTTTTT. It yields the protein CAARRGAFEANEKLFF.

This clonotype was detected a few times. CDR3 amino acids: CASQAGGATYEQYF. In DNA, the CDR3 is TGTGCCAGCCAGGCTGGAGGGGCAACCTACGAGCAGTACTTC. V and J are TRBV12-3 or TRBV12-4 and TRBJ2-7, with D tentatively TRBD2 (6 bases). This CDR3 is built from 14 residues. V dropped 8 bases and J dropped 2 bases, with 16 bases sitting between them.

The gene calls are TRBV5-1 and TRBJ1-4; the D is unclear. Germline V lookup: CDR1 SGHRS, CDR2 YFSETQ. With 7 bases removed from V and 4 bases from J, the gap between germline ends came to 14 bases. This CDR3 is 14 amino acids long. CDR3 region: CASGPDGYNEKLFF. DNA for the CDR3: TGCGCCAGCGGACCGGACGGCTATAATGAAAAACTGTTTTTT.

V usage is TRBV4-1 and J usage is TRBJ1-2, with D possibly matching TRBD1 (5 bases). Germline CDR1 MGHRA, CDR2 YSYEKL. Trimming cost V 3 bases and J 4 bases, with 15 bases left between them. The CDR3 sequence is 15 residues long. The CDR3 DNA reads as TGCGCCAGCAGCCACTCCGGGACCACGGCCTATGGCTACACCTTC. Its protein product is CASSHSGTTAYGYTF.

V is TRBV7-6 and J is TRBJ2-7; 10 nucleotides match TRBD1. V lost 5 bases to trimming and J lost 6 bases; unmatched junction nucleotides: 10. This CDR3 has 15 residues. Per germline, CDR1 SGHVS and CDR2 FNYEAQ. As DNA, the CDR3 is TGTGCCAGCAGCGACTCCGGGACAGGGGACCGCGAGCAGTACTTC. It translates to CASSDSGTGDREQYF.

This chain links TRBV4-3 with TRBJ1-1, with 8 bases fitting TRBD1. The ends lost 0 bases at V and 5 bases at J; junction bases unmatched: 5. The V gene's germline CDR1 is LGHNA and CDR2 YSLEER. The CDR3 loop spans 15 amino acids. Written as DNA, the CDR3 is TGCGCCAGCAGCCAAGATGGGACAGGTAGAACTGAAGCTTTCTTT. It encodes CASSQDGTGRTEAFF.

In its sample, this clonotype was seen a few times. V is TRBV12-3 or TRBV12-4 and J is TRBJ1-2; TRBD1 aligns across 9 bases. The CDR3 has 14 amino acids. V was clipped by 7 bases and J by 4 bases; unmatched bases: 7. CDR3 DNA sequence: TGTGCCAGCACCCGGGGACAGGGATCCTATGGCTACACCTTC. Translating gives CASTRGQGSYGYTF.